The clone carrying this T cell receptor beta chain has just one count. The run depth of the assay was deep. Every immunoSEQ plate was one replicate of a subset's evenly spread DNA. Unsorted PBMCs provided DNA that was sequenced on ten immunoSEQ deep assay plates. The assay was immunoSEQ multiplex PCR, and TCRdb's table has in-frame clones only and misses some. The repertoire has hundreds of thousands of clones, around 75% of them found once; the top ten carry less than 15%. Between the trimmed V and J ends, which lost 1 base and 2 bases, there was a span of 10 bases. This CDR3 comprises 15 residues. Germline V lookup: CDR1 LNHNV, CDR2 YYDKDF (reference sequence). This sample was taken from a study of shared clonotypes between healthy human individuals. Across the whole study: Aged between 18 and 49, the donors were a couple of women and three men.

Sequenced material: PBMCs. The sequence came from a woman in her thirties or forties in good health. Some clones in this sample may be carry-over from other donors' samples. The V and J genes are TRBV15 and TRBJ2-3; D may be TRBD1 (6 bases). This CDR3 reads CATSRVGGTTDTQYF. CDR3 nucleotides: TGTGCCACCAGCAGAGTAGGGGGAACCACAGATACGCAGTATTTT.